The sequence of this TCR beta chain was determined in a study of follicular helper T cells after annual influenza vaccination. Described time point: 2014-2015 season, pre-vaccination. Measured with immunoSEQ multiplex PCR; TCRdb has only the in-frame clones, and not every one. This sample has approximately 13,000 clones; 60% to 80% occur once, and the top ten carry 0.4% to 0.55%. Note on this clone: The sample carries other DNA sequences with the same CDR3.

Germline V lookup: CDR1 SGHRS, CDR2 YFSETQ. V was cut by 4 bases and J by 2 bases, with 3 bases left in between. The CDR3 has 12 residues. This specimen was CXCR5- memory CD4+ T cells sorted from blood, taken on the day of influenza vaccination. This TCR derives from an adult who received the influenza vaccine. The chain is built from TRBV5-1 and TRBJ2-2; D not resolved. The CDR3: CASSLNTGELFF. CDR3 nucleotide sequence: TGCGCCAGCAGCCTAAACACCGGGGAGCTGTTTTTT. Using reference TRBV5-1 and TRBJ2-2 for the parts outside the CDR3, the full variable domain is KAGVTQTPRYLIKTRGQQVTLSCSPISGHRSVSWYQQTPGQGLQFLFEYFSETQRNKGNFPGRFSGRQFSNSRSEMNVSTLELGDSALYLCASSLNTGELFFGEGSRLTVL.